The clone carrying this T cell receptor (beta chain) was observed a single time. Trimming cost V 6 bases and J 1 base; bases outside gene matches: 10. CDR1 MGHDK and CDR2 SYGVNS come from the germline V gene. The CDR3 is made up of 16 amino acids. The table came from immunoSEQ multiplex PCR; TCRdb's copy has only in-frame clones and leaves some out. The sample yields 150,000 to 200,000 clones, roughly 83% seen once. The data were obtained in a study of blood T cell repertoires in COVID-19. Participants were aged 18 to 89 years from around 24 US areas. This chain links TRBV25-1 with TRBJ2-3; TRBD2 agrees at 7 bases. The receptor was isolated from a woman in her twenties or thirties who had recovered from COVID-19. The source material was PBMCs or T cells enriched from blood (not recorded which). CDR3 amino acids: CASRDKSAGGTDTQYF. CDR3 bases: TGTGCCAGCAGGGATAAGTCGGCGGGAGGCACAGATACGCAGTATTTT.